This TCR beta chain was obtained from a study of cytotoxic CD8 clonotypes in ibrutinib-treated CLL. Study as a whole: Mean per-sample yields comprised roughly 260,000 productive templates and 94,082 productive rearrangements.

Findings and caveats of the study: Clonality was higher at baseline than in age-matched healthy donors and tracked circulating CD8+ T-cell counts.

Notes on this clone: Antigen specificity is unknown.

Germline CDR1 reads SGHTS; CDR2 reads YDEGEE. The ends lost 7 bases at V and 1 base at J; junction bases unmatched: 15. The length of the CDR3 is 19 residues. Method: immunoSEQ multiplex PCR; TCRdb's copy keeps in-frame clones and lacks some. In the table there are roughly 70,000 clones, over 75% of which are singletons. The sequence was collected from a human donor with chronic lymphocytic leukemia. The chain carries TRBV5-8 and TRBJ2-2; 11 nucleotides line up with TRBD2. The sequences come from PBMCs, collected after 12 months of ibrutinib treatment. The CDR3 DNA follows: TGTGCCAGCGTCGGTCGTAGCGGGAGGGCCCGCCAGAACACCGGGGAGCTGTTTTTT. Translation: CASVGRSGRARQNTGELFF.